This T cell receptor (beta chain) is drawn from a study of blood T cell repertoires in COVID-19 (dated by TCRdb to the early 2020s). For the wider study: Collaborator samples came from the United States, Italy and Spain and covered acute and convalescent phases of COVID-19. The prospective study material was composed of cDNA or gDNA derived from T cells, B-cell-depleted T cells, or PBMCs. Subjects who had been exposed to COVID-19, were actively infected with it, or had recovered from it provided the deeply sampled blood TCRbeta repertoires that made up the dataset. The repertoires were released in a freely available public database intended as a resource for research on the immune response to SARS-CoV-2. The samples were drawn from two sources: the first 160 participants of the ongoing ImmuneRACE study, and 950 to 1,500 subjects contributed by 6 global collaborators. A de-identified subject ID, COVID-19 status, age in years and sex were almost always included in the sample metadata. Where HLA class I and class II types were available, the types were taken from metadata supplied by the sample provider, not from assay-based typing. Study-wide conclusions, independent of this receptor: The quantity of clinical and demographic metadata differed by source and by participant and was supplied without curation.

Turning to this clone: Its antigen target is currently unknown. Base qualities are not recorded, but no much larger clone differs from it by a single base.

In the prospective study, participants were about 18 to 95 years old, resided in about 25 geographic areas of the United States, and were enrolled through a virtual design. In the prospective study, participants were assigned to cohorts based on the clinical history participants reported in a screening survey and a study questionnaire. Exposed participants had been in contact, within 2 weeks of entering the study, with a person who had a PCR-confirmed or clinician-diagnosed case of COVID-19. In the prospective study, mobile phlebotomists collected whole blood, serum and a nasopharyngeal or oropharyngeal swab from each participant. Additional blood draws and questionnaires over a roughly two-month period could optionally be provided by prospective study participants. Before DNA extraction, blood samples from the prospective study were shipped at room temperature or frozen. The immunoSEQ Assay, a bias-controlled multiplex PCR, was used to amplify TCRbeta CDR3 regions from genomic DNA. As for how the authors treated the data: The number of nucleated cells in each sample was estimated from the amplification of reference gene primers within the assay. To quantify the absolute abundance of each unique TCRbeta CDR3 rearrangement, sequence reads were collapsed and filtered. For each sample, productive Simpson clonality was calculated as the square root of Simpson's diversity index over productive rearrangements. As stored in TCRdb, this immuneACCESS dataset retains in-frame rearrangements with V and J assigned. A fraction of the clones does not appear; measured against another copy, unresolved V genes explain less than half of the discrepancy, and the remainder lacks a known reason. D and trimming come from the DNA, and the V and J calls and clone size come from that table. Within this sample are around 250,000 clones, with 75% to 95% of them counted one time only. 2.8% of the sample is in the top ten clones.

According to the germline V gene, CDR1 reads SGHTA and CDR2 reads FQGTGA. Germline trimming amounts to 5 bases on V and 8 bases on J, with 8 as the count of junction bases outside the gene matches. The CDR3 runs 13 amino acids, cysteine and phenylalanine included. Only CDR3 DNA remains: 39 bases, in frame from the first base. The clonotype originates from a middle-aged man who had been exposed to COVID-19. The sequencing input was PBMCs or T cells enriched from blood (not recorded which). The chain links TRBV7-3 with TRBJ1-1, and 7 bases in between align with TRBD1. In nucleotide form, the sequence is TGTGCCAGCAGCATCGACAGGGACAAAGAAGCTTTCTTT. Translated, this gives CASSIDRDKEAFF.